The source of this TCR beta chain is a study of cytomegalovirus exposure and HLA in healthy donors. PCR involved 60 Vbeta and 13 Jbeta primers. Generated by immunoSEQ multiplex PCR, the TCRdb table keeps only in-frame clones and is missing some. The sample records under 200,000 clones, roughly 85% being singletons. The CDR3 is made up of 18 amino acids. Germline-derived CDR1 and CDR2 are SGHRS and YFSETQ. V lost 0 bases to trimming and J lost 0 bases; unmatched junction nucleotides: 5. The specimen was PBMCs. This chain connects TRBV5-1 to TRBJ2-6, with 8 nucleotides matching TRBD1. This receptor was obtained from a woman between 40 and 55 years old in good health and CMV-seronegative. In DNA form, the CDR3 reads TGCGCCAGCAGCTTGGTCCCAGGGGGCAACTCTGGGGCCAACGTCCTGACTTTC. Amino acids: CASSLVPGGNSGANVLTF.